This is a list of T cell receptor beta chains from one sample in a study of blood T cell repertoires in COVID-19. Sequenced by immunoSEQ multiplex PCR; TCRdb stores in-frame clones only, minus some. Among roughly 200,000 clones listed, approximately 83% were seen once. The sequencing input was peripheral blood. Every receptor here comes from a human donor in a cohort sampled during active COVID-19. CDR3s include the opening cysteine and the closing phenylalanine or tryptophan. D genes are given only for firm matches. Only part of the rows carry a size: once, few, many, or a class if the clone is expanded.

d_call j_call clone_size v_call cdr3_aa cdr3_nt
TRBD1 TRBJ2-7 . TRBV2 CATIPGTGLREQYF TGTGCCACCATTCCCGGGACAGGGTTGAGGGAGCAGTACTTC
. TRBJ1-5 . TRBV7-2 CASSSTGGKPQHF TGTGCCAGCAGCTCGACAGGTGGGAAGCCCCAGCATTTT
. TRBJ1-6 . TRBV6-6 CASSPQVAPSYNSPLHF TGTGCCAGCAGTCCTCAAGTAGCACCTTCCTATAATTCACCCCTCCACTTT
TRBD2 TRBJ2-1 . TRBV7-2 CASSPLAGGLNEQFF TGTGCCAGCAGCCCCCTAGCGGGGGGCCTCAATGAGCAGTTCTTC
. TRBJ1-2 . TRBV4-1 CASSQDWQGYGYTF TGCGCCAGCAGCCAAGATTGGCAGGGCTATGGCTACACCTTC
. TRBJ1-1 few TRBV7-2 CASSLEGALGTEAFF TGTGCCAGCAGCTTAGAAGGGGCGCTCGGCACTGAAGCTTTCTTT
TRBD2 TRBJ2-1 . TRBV15 CATSRVSGTSGAYNEQFF TGTGCCACCAGCAGAGTTTCCGGGACTAGCGGAGCCTACAATGAGCAGTTCTTC
. TRBJ2-4 . TRBV6-5 CASSAATDKNIQYF TGTGCCAGCAGCGCCGCGACAGACAAAAACATTCAGTACTTC
. TRBJ1-6 . TRBV28 CASSRGDRSYNSPLHF TGTGCCAGCTCCCGGGGGGACCGGTCCTATAATTCACCCCTCCACTTT
. TRBJ2-1 . TRBV9 CASSRDSYNEQFF TGTGCCAGCAGCCGGGACTCCTACAATGAGCAGTTCTTC
TRBD1 TRBJ1-2 . TRBV7-9 CASSLAGGQGAGYGYTF TGTGCCAGCAGCTTAGCAGGGGGACAGGGGGCCGGCTATGGCTACACCTTC
. TRBJ2-7 . TRBV7-2 CASSLGGTRSSYEQYF TGTGCCAGCAGCTTGGGAGGGACACGGAGCTCCTACGAGCAGTACTTC
. TRBJ1-3 . TRBV18 CASSIGRQGSGNTIYF TGTGCCAGCTCAATTGGGCGGCAGGGATCCGGAAACACCATATATTTT
. TRBJ1-5 . TRBV28 CASTEGGTGQPQHF TGTGCCAGCACCGAGGGGGGGACGGGTCAGCCCCAGCATTTT
TRBD2 TRBJ2-3 . TRBV18 CASSPPLAGLDTQYF TGTGCCAGCTCACCACCGCTAGCGGGATTAGATACGCAGTATTTT
TRBD2 TRBJ2-5 . TRBV4-1 CASSPSSAGGTETQYF TGCGCCAGCAGCCCGTCGAGCGCGGGAGGGACAGAGACCCAGTACTTC
. TRBJ2-7 once TRBV9 CASSGTPDYEQYF TGTGCCAGCAGCGGGACACCAGACTACGAGCAGTACTTC
. TRBJ2-1 . TRBV18 CASSPLQRGNEQFF TGTGCCAGCTCACCACTTCAACGAGGTAATGAGCAGTTCTTC
TRBD2 TRBJ2-2 few TRBV7-9 CASSSIAGGITGELFF TGTGCCAGCAGCTCGATAGCGGGGGGAATCACCGGGGAGCTGTTTTTT
TRBD2 TRBJ2-1 . TRBV4-3 CASSHDTGFLAGGYNEQFF TGCGCCAGCAGCCACGATACAGGGTTCCTAGCGGGGGGCTACAATGAGCAGTTCTTC
. TRBJ1-5 . TRBV3-1/TRBV3-2 CASSFNSNQPQHF TGTGCCAGCAGTTTCAATAGCAATCAGCCCCAGCATTTT
TRBD2 TRBJ2-3 . TRBV6-2/TRBV6-3 CASSYSVAGARPLSTDTQYF TGTGCCAGCAGTTACAGTGTAGCGGGGGCCCGACCGCTTAGCACAGATACGCAGTATTTT
. TRBJ2-7 . TRBV21-1 CASSNNEQYF TGTGCCAGCAGCAACAACGAGCAGTACTTC
. TRBJ2-7 . TRBV7-2 CASSSAPPEVSEQYF TGTGCCAGCAGCTCGGCGCCCCCTGAGGTCTCCGAGCAGTACTTC
. TRBJ2-7 . TRBV5-1 CASSSRTAPYEQYF TGCGCCAGCAGCTCGAGGACAGCCCCCTACGAGCAGTACTTC
. TRBJ1-6 few TRBV15 CATSVRGSPLHF TGTGCCACCAGCGTCCGGGGTTCACCCCTCCACTTT
. TRBJ1-4 . TRBV19 CATLREGAGEKLFF TGTGCCACTCTCCGAGAGGGCGCCGGTGAAAAACTGTTTTTT
. TRBJ1-5 . TRBV19 CASSTTDRSNQPQHF TGTGCCAGTAGTACGACGGACAGAAGCAATCAGCCCCAGCATTTT
TRBD2 TRBJ2-3 . TRBV6-1 CASSEALLAGATDTQYF TGTGCCAGCAGTGAAGCGCTTCTGGCGGGAGCGACAGATACGCAGTATTTT
. TRBJ2-3 . TRBV19 CASSIGAANTDTQYF TGTGCCAGTAGTATAGGGGCAGCAAACACAGATACGCAGTATTTT
TRBD2 TRBJ2-2 . TRBV7-2 CASSPGLGTTGELFF TGTGCCAGCAGCCCGGGACTAGGAACCACCGGGGAGCTGTTTTTT
TRBD1 TRBJ1-1 . TRBV9 CASSVSQLTGGDNTEAFF TGTGCCAGCAGCGTATCACAATTGACAGGGGGCGATAACACTGAAGCTTTCTTT
TRBD1 TRBJ2-7 . TRBV11-3 CASSYGTGDHEQYF TGTGCCAGCAGCTACGGGACAGGGGACCACGAGCAGTACTTC
TRBD1 TRBJ1-5 . TRBV4-2 CASSQEDRVDQPQHF TGTGCCAGCAGCCAAGAGGACAGGGTCGATCAGCCCCAGCATTTT
TRBD2 TRBJ2-6 . TRBV27 CASSLGGGRITGANVLTF TGTGCCAGCAGTTTAGGCGGCGGGAGGATTACTGGGGCCAACGTCCTGACTTTC
. TRBJ2-7 . TRBV28 CASTLRLTYEQYF TGTGCCAGCACCCTACGCCTTACCTACGAGCAGTACTTC
TRBD2 TRBJ2-5 once TRBV7-9 CASSPLGLAGAETQYF TGTGCCAGCAGCCCCCTGGGGTTAGCGGGAGCGGAGACCCAGTACTTC
TRBD2 TRBJ2-7 . TRBV27 CASKPGRGAGEQYF TGTGCCAGCAAACCCGGGCGGGGGGCGGGCGAGCAGTACTTC
. TRBJ1-2 . TRBV4-1 CASSQASGYGYTF TGCGCCAGCAGCCAAGCTAGTGGCTATGGCTACACCTTC
. TRBJ1-6 many TRBV19 CASSIPDSPLHF TGTGCCAGTAGTATCCCAGATTCACCCCTCCACTTT
TRBD1 TRBJ2-7 . TRBV11-3 CASSPRDRGLGGEQYF TGTGCCAGCAGCCCCCGGGACAGGGGTTTGGGTGGCGAGCAGTACTTC
TRBD1 TRBJ1-4 many TRBV7-9 CASSYYTGTGVTTNEKLFF TGTGCCAGCAGCTACTACACCGGGACAGGGGTGACAACTAATGAAAAACTGTTTTTT
. TRBJ2-7 . TRBV5-4 CALGTGSSYEQYF TGTGCCCTAGGAACGGGGAGCTCCTACGAGCAGTACTTC
TRBD1 TRBJ1-3 . TRBV4-2 CASSQDGTGGGNTIYF TGTGCCAGCAGCCAAGATGGGACAGGGGGTGGAAACACCATATATTTT
TRBD1 TRBJ2-4 . TRBV25-1 CASSDGQVKNIQYF TGTGCCAGCAGTGACGGACAGGTTAAAAACATTCAGTACTTC
. TRBJ2-1 . TRBV7-2 CASSLDLALEQFF TGTGCCAGCAGCTTAGACCTAGCGCTTGAGCAGTTCTTC
TRBD2 TRBJ2-7 once TRBV6-6 CASTYRAGVAYEQYF TGTGCCAGCACATACCGCGCGGGGGTTGCCTACGAGCAGTACTTC